Below are 24 T cell receptor beta chains sequenced from a single sample in a study of regulatory T cells in long-lasting Graves disease. Assembly of TCR beta libraries relied on iRepertoire HTBI primers together with Arm-PCR of CDR3 regions. TCRdb fed the multiplex PCR reads into MiXCR, producing one record per CDR3 protein. Seen here are around 450,000 distinct CDR3 sequences, around 14% observed once, and the top ten hold 16%. Regarding time point: newly diagnosed GD, antithyroid drugs for less than 3 months. RNA isolated from PBMCs was used to make the TCR library. These data were also reused for a study on T cells in Graves' hyperthyroidism and ophthalmopathy.

This specimen consisted of peripheral blood mononuclear cells (PBMCs), obtained at new diagnosis, from a patient treated with antithyroid drugs. These receptors were taken from a woman aged 30 to 39 with Graves disease.

This clonotype turned up a few times. V gene TRBV5-1 combines with J gene TRBJ1-3, with a tentative D call TRBD1 (5 bases). CDR3 size: 15 residues. V was trimmed by 4 bases and J by 2 bases, leaving 13 bases between them. Germline V gene sequence: CDR1 SGHRS, CDR2 YFSETQ. The CDR3 DNA reads as TGCGCCAGCAGCAGCTTTGCAGGGACTGGAAACACCATATATTTT. Encoded protein: CASSSFAGTGNTIYF.

The DNA for the CDR3 is TGTGCCAGCAGCCAGAGAGCGGGACAGGCCTTGCTTGGGGCCAACGTCCTGACTTTC. This encodes CASSQRAGQALLGANVLTF. This chain joins TRBV3-1 and TRBJ2-6, with a weak D call TRBD1 (8 bases). Trimming left V 3 bases short and J 3 bases short, with 21 bases between. Germline assignment: CDR1 LGHDT and CDR2 YNNKEL (reference sequence). The CDR3 has 19 amino acids.

As to this clonotype: A much larger clonotype is one base distant, so this may be a read error. The chain joins TRBV28 to TRBJ2-1; D possibly corresponds to TRBD2 (6 bases). CDR3 size: 15 residues. Germline V lookup: CDR1 MDHEN, CDR2 SYDVKM. The V and J ends lost 11 bases and 7 bases respectively, with 24 bases between them. The CDR3 sequence is CAGTPWQEGQNEQFF. CDR3 DNA sequence: TGTGCCGGCACCCCGTGGCAGGAGGGCCAGAATGAGCAGTTCTTC.

In its sample, this clonotype was seen a few times. The rearrangement uses TRBV28 and TRBJ2-7, with D perhaps TRBD1 (5 bases). The CDR3 is made up of 16 amino acids. Trimming removed 6 bases from V and 3 bases from J, with 21 bases in between. Germline lookup yields CDR1 MDHEN and CDR2 SYDVKM. CDR3 region: CASSFSPQVTDYEQYF. CDR3 in DNA: TGTGCCAGCAGCTTTAGCCCACAGGTGACAGACTACGAGCAGTACTTC.

In its sample, this clonotype was seen many times. The rearrangement joins TRBV6-1 to TRBJ1-1, with 10 bases aligning to TRBD1. With V trimmed by 8 bases and J by 10 bases, 13 bases remained unmatched. CDR1 MNHNS and CDR2 SASEGT come from the germline V gene. The CDR3 extends over 14 amino acids. CDR3 region: CASGTGAPFLGAFF. CDR3 coding DNA: TGTGCCAGCGGGACAGGGGCGCCCTTTCTTGGAGCTTTCTTT.

The V call is TRBV28, the J call TRBJ2-3; 9 nucleotides align to TRBD1. Losses at the gene ends were 3 bases for V and 2 bases for J; bases not matched to a gene: 6. This CDR3 has 16 amino acids. Germline lookup yields CDR1 MDHEN and CDR2 SYDVKM. CDR3 sequence reads: CASSLGGQGDTDTQYF. CDR3 bases: TGTGCCAGCAGTTTGGGGGGACAGGGAGACACAGATACGCAGTATTTT.

This clonotype was found a few times. The chain combines TRBV20-1 with TRBJ1-6; no clear D gene. The CDR3 length is 12 residues. CDR1 is DFQATT, CDR2 SNEGSKA, per germline (reference sequence). Trimming took off 0 bases at V and 8 bases at J, with 5 bases between the two ends. The CDR3 region is CSARDLDSPLHF. CDR3 in DNA: TGCAGTGCTAGAGATCTTGATTCACCCCTCCACTTT.

In its sample, this clonotype was seen many times. The chain recombines TRBV28 with TRBJ1-2, with D uncertain. The CDR3 contains 12 residues. Trimming shortened V by 5 bases and J by 5 bases, and 9 bases separated the two germline ends. Germline CDR1 reads MDHEN; CDR2 reads SYDVKM. The chain's CDR3 is CASSLLQYGYTF. Written as DNA, the CDR3 is TGTGCCAGCAGTCTCCTTCAGTATGGCTACACCTTC.

In regard to this clonotype: A much larger clone sits a single nucleotide away, making a read error possible. This chain links TRBV28 with TRBJ2-7, with TRBD2 matching over 7 bases. This CDR3 region has 17 residues. The J segment lost 3 bases and the V segment lost 5 bases, leaving 16 bases of the junction unmatched. The germline V gene encodes CDR1 MDHEN and CDR2 SYDVKM. CDR3 sequence: CASSHELQTGGSYEQYF. The DNA of the CDR3 is TGTGCCAGCAGTCATGAGCTGCAGACTGGCGGGAGCTACGAGCAGTACTTC.

This clonotype was seen a few times. V is TRBV3-1 and J is TRBJ2-5; 9 bases line up with TRBD2. The germline V gene encodes CDR1 LGHDT and CDR2 YNNKEL (reference sequence). There are 18 residues in the CDR3. V trimming: 2 bases; J trimming: 4 bases; junction bases outside the gene matches: 14. The CDR3 sequence: CASSQPLPGLARAETQYF. CDR3 DNA sequence: TGTGCCAGCAGCCAACCCCTCCCTGGACTAGCGAGAGCAGAGACCCAGTACTTC.

This clonotype came up a few times. The J gene is TRBJ2-7, the V gene TRBV13; a possible D gene is TRBD1 (5 bases). The V gene lost 2 bases and the J gene lost 3 bases, with 11 bases spanning the gap. The length of the CDR3 is 14 residues. Germline loops: CDR1 PRHDT, CDR2 FYEKMQ (reference sequence). The CDR3 bases are TGTGCCAGCAGCTTAAGACCCCAGGGCTACGAGCAGTACTTC. Translated: CASSLRPQGYEQYF.

This clonotype was detected only a few times. The genes are TRBV6-2 or TRBV6-3 and TRBJ2-2; D not resolved. V was trimmed by 0 bases and J by 6 bases, leaving 5 bases between them. The CDR3 loop spans 13 amino acids. The germline gives CDR1 MNHEY, CDR2 SVGEGT. The CDR3 here is CASSYSGSGELFF. The CDR3 nucleotides read TGTGCCAGCAGTTACTCTGGGTCCGGGGAGCTGTTTTTT.

This clonotype was counted many times. The rearrangement links TRBV12-3 or TRBV12-4 to TRBJ2-3; D possibly corresponds to TRBD2 (6 bases). Trimming cost V 7 bases and J 4 bases, with 12 bases left between them. The CDR3 is 13 residues long. As DNA, the CDR3 is TGTGCCAGCAATGGGGGGACTTCAGATACGCAGTATTTT. Protein sequence: CASNGGTSDTQYF.

This clonotype was counted many times. This chain's CDR3 is CATSELRTGEQFF. As DNA, the CDR3 is TGTGCCACCAGTGAACTCCGGACTGGGGAGCAGTTCTTC. The chain uses TRBV24-1 and TRBJ2-1, with D perhaps TRBD2 (5 bases). Trimming pared 4 bases from V and 10 bases from J, leaving 13 bases between. The CDR3 is 13 residues long. CDR1 is KGHDR and CDR2 is SFDVKD in the germline V gene.

This clonotype was counted at least ten times. V gene TRBV20-1 combines with J gene TRBJ2-3; 8 positions match TRBD2. Germline CDR1 DFQATT, CDR2 SNEGSKA (reference sequence). This CDR3 has 16 residues. Unmatched junction bases numbered 7, after V lost 0 bases and J lost 2 bases. The CDR3 loop is CSARDYKRETTDTQYF. The CDR3 coding sequence is TGCAGTGCTAGAGATTATAAGCGGGAGACCACAGATACGCAGTATTTT.

Concerning this clonotype itself: A single base separates this from a much larger clone, so it may be a read error. The DNA for the CDR3 is TGTGCCAGCGGTGCCGAACTAGCGGGAGGGCCTCGTTTCTTC. Amino acid sequence: CASGAELAGGPRFF. The chain employs TRBV27 and TRBJ2-1, with 13 bases matching TRBD2. The CDR3 contains 14 residues. The germline CDR1 and CDR2 sequences are MNHEY and SMNVEV (reference sequence). J gave up 16 bases and V 8 bases, and 14 bases lay outside the gene matches.

The V and J genes are TRBV2 and TRBJ2-7; the match to TRBD2 covers 8 bases. CDR3 length: 16 amino acids. Looked up from germline, CDR1 is SNHLY and CDR2 is FYNNEI. V shed 6 bases, J shed 0 bases, and the junction held 10 bases outside the gene matches. This CDR3 reads CASRPWSGGSSYEQYF. CDR3 DNA: TGTGCCAGCAGGCCATGGAGCGGGGGAAGCTCCTACGAGCAGTACTTC.

In its sample, this clonotype was seen many times. The rearrangement joins TRBV12-3 or TRBV12-4 to TRBJ2-3; 12 positions agree with TRBD1. The CDR3 has 16 residues. With 8 bases clipped from V and 4 bases from J, the junction kept 10 bases outside the gene matches. CDR3 nucleotides: TGTGCCAGCGGGGGACAGGGGGCGTCCAGCGCAGATACGCAGTATTTT. This codes for CASGGQGASSADTQYF.

To note about this clonotype: Given a far larger clone just one base away, this is likely a sequencing read error. The chain is built from TRBV2 and TRBJ2-1; 12 bases are shared with TRBD2. The closer fit of TRBJ2-5 to the DNA end suggests the J call may be wrong. The CDR3 consists of 15 residues. Germline values: CDR1 SNHLY, CDR2 FYNNEI. CDR3 in DNA: TGTGCCAGCAGACTAGCGGGAGGACTCCAAAAGACCCAGTACTTC. It is translated as CASRLAGGLQKTQYF.

This chain links TRBV5-1 with TRBJ2-5, with D uncertain. V lost 0 bases, J lost 6 bases, and 9 bases lay in between. The CDR3 totals 13 residues. Germline V lookup: CDR1 SGHRS, CDR2 YFSETQ. The CDR3 protein is CASSLEVGQTQYF. The CDR3 DNA reads TGCGCCAGCAGCTTGGAGGTAGGACAGACCCAGTACTTC.

The gene calls are TRBV6-9 and TRBJ1-6, with D unclear. Germline V gene data show CDR1 as MNHGY and CDR2 as SVAAGI. The CDR3 loop spans 14 amino acids. The germline V and J ends were trimmed by 3 bases and 10 bases, with 13 bases remaining between them. The CDR3 loop reads CASSYNRKSSPLHF. The DNA of the CDR3 is TGTGCCAGCAGTTACAATAGAAAGAGCTCACCCCTCCACTTT.

This clonotype was seen at least ten times. The chain uses TRBV12-3 or TRBV12-4 and TRBJ1-5, with D tentatively TRBD1 (5 bases). The CDR3 consists of 18 residues. V gave up 3 bases and J gave up 0 bases, with 18 bases separating them. Here the CDR3 DNA reads TGTGCCAGCAGTTTGTGGGGTGACAGAACATTTAGCAATCAGCCCCAGCATTTT. Amino acid sequence: CASSLWGDRTFSNQPQHF.

Ten or more counts support this clonotype. The chain couples TRBV7-2 to TRBJ2-7; 8 bases match TRBD1. V was clipped by 2 bases and J by 3 bases; unmatched bases: 6. CDR1 is SGHTA, CDR2 FQGNSA, per germline. The CDR3 is made up of 15 amino acids. CDR3 nucleotides: TGTGCCAGCAGCTTATTGACAGGGGTCGGCTACGAGCAGTACTTC. As protein: CASSLLTGVGYEQYF.

As to this clonotype: A much larger clone lies a single base off, so this may be a read error. The chain joins TRBV6-1 to TRBJ2-3; D is possibly TRBD1 or TRBD2 (5 bases each). The better agreement between TRBJ2-5 and the DNA end casts doubt on the J call. This CDR3 is built from 14 residues. Germline values: CDR1 MNHNS, CDR2 SASEGT. In DNA form, the CDR3 reads TGTGTCAGCAGTGTCCGGGACCAGGGAGAGACCCAGTACTTC. Amino acids: CVSSVRDQGETQYF.